Sequencing of this T cell receptor beta chain was carried out in a study of CD8 T cells in ankylosing spondylitis. Findings and caveats of the study: Seemingly characteristic of ankylosing spondylitis blood was a TCR beta motif consisting of under ten highly homologous variants.

This clonotype was counted a few times. Its antigen is unidentified. In TCRdb, the 5' RACE reads were re-called with MiXCR into one record per CDR3 protein. In the table there are roughly 180,000 distinct CDR3 sequences, approximately 10% of which are singletons. The CDR3 has 13 residues. The germline V gene encodes CDR1 GTSNPN and CDR2 SVGIG (reference sequence). V lost 0 bases and J 7 bases, leaving 9 bases between the germline ends. The sequenced sample was blood, either unsorted or a sorted T cell fraction (not recorded which). V is TRBV30 and J is TRBJ2-2; D is ambiguous. This sequence originates from a female donor with ankylosing spondylitis or in good health (not recorded which). CDR3: CAWSVLEGGELFF. Written as DNA, the CDR3 is TGTGCCTGGAGTGTACTTGAAGGCGGGGAGCTGTTTTTT.